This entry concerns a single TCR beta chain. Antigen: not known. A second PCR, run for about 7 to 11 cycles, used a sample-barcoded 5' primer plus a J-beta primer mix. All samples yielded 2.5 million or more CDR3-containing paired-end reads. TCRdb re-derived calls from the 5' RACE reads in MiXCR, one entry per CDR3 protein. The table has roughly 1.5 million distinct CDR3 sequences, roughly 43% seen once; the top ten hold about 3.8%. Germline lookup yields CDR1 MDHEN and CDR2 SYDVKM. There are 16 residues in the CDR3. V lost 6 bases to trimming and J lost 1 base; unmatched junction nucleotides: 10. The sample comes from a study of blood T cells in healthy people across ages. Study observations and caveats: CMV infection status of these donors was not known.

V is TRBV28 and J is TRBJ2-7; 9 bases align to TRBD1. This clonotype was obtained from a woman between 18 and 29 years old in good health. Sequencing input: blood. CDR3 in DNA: TGTGCCAGCAGCGCACCCTGGACAGGGGTTTCCTACGAGCAGTACTTC. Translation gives CASSAPWTGVSYEQYF.